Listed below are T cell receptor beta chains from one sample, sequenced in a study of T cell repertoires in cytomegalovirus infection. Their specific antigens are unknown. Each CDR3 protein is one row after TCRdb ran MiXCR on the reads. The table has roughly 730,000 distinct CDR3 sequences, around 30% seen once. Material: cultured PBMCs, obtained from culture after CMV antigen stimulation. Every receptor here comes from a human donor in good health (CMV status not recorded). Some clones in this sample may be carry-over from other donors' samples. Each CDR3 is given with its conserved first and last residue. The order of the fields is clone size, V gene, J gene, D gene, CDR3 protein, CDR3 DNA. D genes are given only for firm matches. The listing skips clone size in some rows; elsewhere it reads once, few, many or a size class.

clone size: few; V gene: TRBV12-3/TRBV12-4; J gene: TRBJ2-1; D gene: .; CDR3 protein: CASSLSFPSYNEQFF; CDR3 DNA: TGTGCCAGCAGTTTATCCTTCCCCTCCTACAATGAGCAGTTCTTC
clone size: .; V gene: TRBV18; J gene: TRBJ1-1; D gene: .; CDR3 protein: CASSPARGRDTEAFF; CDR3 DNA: TGTGCCAGCTCACCCGCCCGGGGCCGTGACACTGAAGCTTTCTTT
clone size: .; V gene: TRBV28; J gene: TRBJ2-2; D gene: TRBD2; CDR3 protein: CASIEQRGLAHTGELFF; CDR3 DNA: TGTGCCAGCATCGAACAGAGGGGACTAGCGCATACCGGGGAGCTGTTTTTT
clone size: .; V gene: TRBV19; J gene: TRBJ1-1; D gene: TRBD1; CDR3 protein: CASSIAGTGGTEAFF; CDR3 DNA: TGTGCCAGTAGTATAGCGGGGACAGGGGGAACTGAAGCTTTCTTT
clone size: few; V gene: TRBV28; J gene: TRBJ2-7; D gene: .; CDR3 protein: CASSRGTSSYEQYF; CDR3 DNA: TGTGCCAGCAGCCGCGGGACGAGCTCCTACGAGCAGTACTTC
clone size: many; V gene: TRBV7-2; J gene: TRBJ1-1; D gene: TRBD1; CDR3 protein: CASSSRQGETEAFF; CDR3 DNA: TGTGCCAGCAGCTCGCGACAGGGAGAGACTGAAGCTTTCTTT
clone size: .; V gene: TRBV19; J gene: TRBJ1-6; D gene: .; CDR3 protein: CASQIGRNSPLHF; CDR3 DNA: TGTGCCAGCCAAATCGGTAGGAATTCACCCCTCCACTTT
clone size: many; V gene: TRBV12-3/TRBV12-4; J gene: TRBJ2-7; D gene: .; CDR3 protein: CASSSTSSSYEQYF; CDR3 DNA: TGTGCCAGCAGTTCCACTTCAAGCTCCTACGAGCAGTACTTC
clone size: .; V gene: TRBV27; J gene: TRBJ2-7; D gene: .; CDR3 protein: CASSPPGPVPYEQYF; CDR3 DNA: TGTGCCAGCAGTCCTCCGGGACCGGTGCCCTACGAGCAGTACTTC
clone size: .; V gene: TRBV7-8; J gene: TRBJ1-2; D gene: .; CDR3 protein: CASSFFLEGGANYGYTF; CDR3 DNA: TGTGCCAGCAGCTTTTTCCTCGAAGGGGGAGCTAACTATGGCTACACCTTC
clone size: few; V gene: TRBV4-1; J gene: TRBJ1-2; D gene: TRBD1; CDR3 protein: CASSQVPRQGYGYTF; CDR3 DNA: TGCGCCAGCAGCCAAGTCCCGAGACAGGGGTATGGCTACACCTTC
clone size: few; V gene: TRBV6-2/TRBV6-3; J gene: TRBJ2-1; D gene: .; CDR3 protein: CASSYSRNNEQFF; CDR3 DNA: TGTGCCAGCAGTTACTCGCGGAACAATGAGCAGTTCTTC
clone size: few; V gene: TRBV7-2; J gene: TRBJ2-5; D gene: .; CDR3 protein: CASSPLGSLETQYF; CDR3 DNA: TGTGCCAGCAGCCCCCTGGGCAGTTTGGAGACCCAGTACTTC
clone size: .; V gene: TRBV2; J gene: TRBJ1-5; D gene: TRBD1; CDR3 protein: CASSADRDQPQHF; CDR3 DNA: TGTGCCAGCAGCGCGGACAGGGATCAGCCCCAGCATTTT
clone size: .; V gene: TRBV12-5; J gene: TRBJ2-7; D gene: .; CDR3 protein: CASVPDGPYEQYF; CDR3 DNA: TGTGCTAGTGTTCCGGACGGACCCTACGAGCAGTACTTC
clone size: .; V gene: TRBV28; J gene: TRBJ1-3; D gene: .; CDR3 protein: CASSATAAAGNTIYF; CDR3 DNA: TGTGCCAGCAGTGCTACAGCGGCCGCTGGAAACACCATATATTTT
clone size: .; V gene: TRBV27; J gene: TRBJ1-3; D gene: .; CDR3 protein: CASVPAYRAGNTIYF; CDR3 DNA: TGTGCCAGCGTTCCGGCCTACAGAGCAGGAAACACCATATATTTT
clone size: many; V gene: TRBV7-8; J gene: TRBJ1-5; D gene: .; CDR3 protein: CASSSHGRGNQPQHF; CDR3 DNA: TGTGCCAGCAGCTCCCACGGCAGGGGTAATCAGCCCCAGCATTTT
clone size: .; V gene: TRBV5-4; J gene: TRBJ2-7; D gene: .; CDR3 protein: CASSVGDLSYEQYF; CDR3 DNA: TGTGCCAGCAGCGTCGGTGACCTCTCCTACGAGCAGTACTTC
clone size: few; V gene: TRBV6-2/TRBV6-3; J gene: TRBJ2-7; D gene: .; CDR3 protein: CASSTGTLTSSYEQYF; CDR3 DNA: TGTGCCAGCAGTACCGGGACTCTAACTAGCTCCTACGAGCAGTACTTC
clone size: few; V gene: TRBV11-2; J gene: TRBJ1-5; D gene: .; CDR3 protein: CASSPGGGSGQPQHF; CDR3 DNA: TGTGCCAGCAGCCCCGGGGGGGGGAGCGGGCAGCCCCAGCATTTT
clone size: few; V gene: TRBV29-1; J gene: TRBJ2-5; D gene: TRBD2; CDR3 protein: CSPTSGRAVETQYF; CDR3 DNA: TGCAGCCCAACTAGCGGGAGGGCCGTAGAGACCCAGTACTTC
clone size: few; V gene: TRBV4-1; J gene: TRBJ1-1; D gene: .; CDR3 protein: CASSPLGVGGRAFF; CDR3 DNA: TGCGCCAGCAGCCCCCTGGGAGTAGGGGGGAGAGCTTTCTTT
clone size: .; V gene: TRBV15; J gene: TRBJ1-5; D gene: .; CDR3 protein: CATSRDGRGQDQPQHF; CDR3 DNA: TGTGCCACCAGCAGAGATGGTCGGGGGCAGGATCAGCCCCAGCATTTT
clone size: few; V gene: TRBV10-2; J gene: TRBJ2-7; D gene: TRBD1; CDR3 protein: CASRRTGDYEQYF; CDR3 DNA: TGCGCCAGCAGAAGGACAGGAGACTACGAGCAGTACTTC
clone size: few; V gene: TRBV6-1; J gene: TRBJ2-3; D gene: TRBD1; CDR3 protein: CASSEWGQYTDTQYF; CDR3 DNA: TGTGCCAGCAGTGAATGGGGACAGTATACAGATACGCAGTATTTT
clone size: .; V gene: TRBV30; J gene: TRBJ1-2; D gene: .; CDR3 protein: CAWGPGNYGYTF; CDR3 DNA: TGTGCCTGGGGGCCGGGAAACTATGGCTACACCTTC
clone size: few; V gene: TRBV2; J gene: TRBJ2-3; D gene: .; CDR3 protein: CASSALVGDTQYF; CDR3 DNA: TGTGCCAGCAGTGCTCTAGTTGGTGATACGCAGTATTTT
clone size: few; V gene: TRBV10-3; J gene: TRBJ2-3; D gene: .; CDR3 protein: CAISPKGSLPGDTQYF; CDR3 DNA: TGTGCCATCAGTCCAAAAGGTTCGCTTCCCGGGGATACGCAGTATTTT
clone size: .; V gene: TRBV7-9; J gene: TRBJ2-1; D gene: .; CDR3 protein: CASSFNSGGAREQFF; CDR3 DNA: TGTGCCAGCAGCTTTAATTCGGGGGGCGCCCGTGAGCAGTTCTTC
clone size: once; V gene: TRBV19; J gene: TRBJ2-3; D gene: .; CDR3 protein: CASTTGGVAGDTQYF; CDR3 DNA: TGTGCCAGTACCACAGGGGGGGTAGCAGGAGATACGCAGTATTTT
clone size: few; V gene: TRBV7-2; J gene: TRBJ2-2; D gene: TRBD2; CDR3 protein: CASSLGVGTSGGAGELFF; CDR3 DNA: TGTGCCAGCAGCTTAGGGGTCGGGACTAGCGGGGGAGCGGGGGAGCTGTTTTTT
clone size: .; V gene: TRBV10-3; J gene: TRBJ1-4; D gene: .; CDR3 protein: CAISRATNEKLFF; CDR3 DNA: TGTGCCATCAGCAGAGCAACTAATGAAAAACTGTTTTTT
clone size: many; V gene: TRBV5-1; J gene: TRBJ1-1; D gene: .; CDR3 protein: CASSLVGMNTEAFF; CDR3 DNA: TGTGCCAGCAGTTTGGTGGGTATGAACACTGAAGCTTTCTTT
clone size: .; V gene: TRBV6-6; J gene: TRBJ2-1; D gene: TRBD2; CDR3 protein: CASSYSTSGGANEQFF; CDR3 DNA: TGTGCCAGCAGTTACTCGACGAGCGGGGGGGCGAATGAGCAGTTCTTC
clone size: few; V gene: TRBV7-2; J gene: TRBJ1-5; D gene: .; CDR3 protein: CASSLYPSNQPQHF; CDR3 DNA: TGTGCCAGCAGCTTATACCCTAGCAATCAGCCCCAGCATTTT
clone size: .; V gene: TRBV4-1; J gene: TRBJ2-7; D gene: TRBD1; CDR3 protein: CASSQGDRGYEQYF; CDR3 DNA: TGCGCCAGCAGCCAAGGGGACAGGGGATACGAGCAGTACTTC
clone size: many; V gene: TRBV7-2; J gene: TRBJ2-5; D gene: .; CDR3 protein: CASSPPGLGETQYF; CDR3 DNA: TGTGCCAGCAGTCCCCCTGGCCTGGGAGAGACCCAGTACTTC
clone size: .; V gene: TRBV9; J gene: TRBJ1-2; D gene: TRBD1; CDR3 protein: CASSTRQGQIYGYTF; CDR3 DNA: TGTGCCAGCAGCACTCGACAGGGACAAATATATGGCTACACCTTC
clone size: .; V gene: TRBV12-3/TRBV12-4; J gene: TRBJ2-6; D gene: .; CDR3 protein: CASSSGTVRANVLTF; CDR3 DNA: TGTGCCAGCAGCAGCGGGACAGTGAGGGCCAACGTCCTGACTTTC
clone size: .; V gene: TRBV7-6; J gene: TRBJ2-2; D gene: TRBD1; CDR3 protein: CASSPTTGKNTGELFF; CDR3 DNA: TGTGCCAGCAGCCCCACGACAGGGAAGAACACCGGGGAGCTGTTTTTT
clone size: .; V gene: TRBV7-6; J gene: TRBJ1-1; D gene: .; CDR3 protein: CASSLSVLRALNTEAFF; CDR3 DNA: TGTGCCAGCAGCTTAAGTGTCCTCCGGGCCCTGAACACTGAAGCTTTCTTT
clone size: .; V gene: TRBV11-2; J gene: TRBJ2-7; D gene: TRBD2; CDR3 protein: CASSLVGVLAGDEQYF; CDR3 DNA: TGTGCCAGCAGCTTAGTGGGGGTACTAGCGGGCGACGAGCAGTACTTC
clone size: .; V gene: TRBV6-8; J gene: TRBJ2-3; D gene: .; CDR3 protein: CASSFYSGSSTDTQYF; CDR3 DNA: TGTGCCAGCAGTTTCTACTCAGGTTCTAGCACAGATACGCAGTATTTT
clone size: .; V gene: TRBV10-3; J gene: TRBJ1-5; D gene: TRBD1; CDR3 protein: CAISTGANQPQHF; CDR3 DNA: TGTGCCATCAGTACAGGGGCCAATCAGCCCCAGCATTTT
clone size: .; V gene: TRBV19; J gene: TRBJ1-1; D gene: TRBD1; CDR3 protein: CASSMIATGDTEAFF; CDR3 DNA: TGTGCCAGTAGTATGATCGCGACAGGGGACACTGAAGCTTTCTTT